The clone carrying this T cell receptor (beta chain) was picked up many times. This sample stems from a study of T cell repertoires in cytomegalovirus infection. One entry per CDR3 protein, called by TCRdb with MiXCR from the reads. Of almost 300,000 distinct CDR3 sequences in the sample, about 9.1% were seen once. The CDR3 length is 17 residues. The trim removed 5 bases at V and 3 bases at J, leaving 10 bases unmatched. Sample: PBMCs. The receptor's source is a human donor in good health (CMV status not recorded). Some clones in this sample may be carry-over from other donors' samples. This chain connects TRBV12-3 or TRBV12-4 to TRBJ1-5; the match to TRBD1 covers 10 bases. The CDR3 loop is CASSLRQGAASNQPQHF. The CDR3 region has the DNA TGTGCCAGCAGTCTTCGACAGGGGGCAGCCTCCAATCAGCCCCAGCATTTT.